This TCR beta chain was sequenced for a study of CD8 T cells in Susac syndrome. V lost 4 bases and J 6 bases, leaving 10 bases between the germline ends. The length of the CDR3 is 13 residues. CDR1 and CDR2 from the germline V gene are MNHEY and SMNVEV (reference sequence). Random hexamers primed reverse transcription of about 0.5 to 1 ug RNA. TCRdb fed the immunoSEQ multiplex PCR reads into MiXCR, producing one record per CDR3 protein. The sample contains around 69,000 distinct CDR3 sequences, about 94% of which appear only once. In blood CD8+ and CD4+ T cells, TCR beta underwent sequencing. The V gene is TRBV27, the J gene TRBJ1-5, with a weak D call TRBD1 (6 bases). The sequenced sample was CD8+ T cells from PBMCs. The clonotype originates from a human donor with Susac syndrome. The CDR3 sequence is CASSSGAIQPQHF. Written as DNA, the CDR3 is TGTGCCAGCAGTTCGGGGGCGATTCAGCCCCAGCATTTT.